Detailed here is one T cell receptor (beta chain). V lost 4 bases and J 5 bases, leaving 15 bases between the germline ends. This CDR3 has 14 amino acids. This table comes from immunoSEQ multiplex PCR, and its TCRdb copy is limited to in-frame clones, with some not included. The sample carries around 250,000 clones, 80% to 85% recorded once. This sample is part of a study of blood T cell repertoires in COVID-19. This sequence originates from a man between 45 and 60 years old who had recovered from COVID-19. The J gene is TRBJ1-2, the V gene TRBV5-3; a possible D gene is TRBD1 (6 bases). TRBV5-3 is noted as an ORF with a role that remains uncertain. The specimen was PBMCs or T cells enriched from blood (not recorded which). The CDR3 sequence: CARSTDRPEYGYTF. The CDR3 coding sequence is TGTGCCAGAAGCACCGACAGGCCTGAGTATGGCTACACCTTC.